The entry that follows covers one T cell receptor beta chain sequence. Its antigen is not identified. This entry comes from a study of tumor and adjacent non-tumor tissue in lung cancer. Across the whole study: There were some 12 adenocarcinoma, 2 squamous cell carcinoma and 1 small cell lung cancer cases. Some 4.2 million productive TCRbeta reads were obtained per sample on average.

Findings of the study overall: Tumor tissue had significantly higher TCR diversity than normal lung.

This CDR3 is 12 amino acids long. Germline-derived CDR1 and CDR2 are SGHVS and FQNEAQ. V was clipped by 11 bases and J by 6 bases, with 17 bases between them. Three rounds of nested PCR, following a modified ARM-PCR protocol, produced the TCRbeta library. Each CDR3 protein is one row after TCRdb ran MiXCR on the multiplex PCR reads. The top ten clones hold about 32% of a sample with tens of thousands of distinct CDR3 sequences, around 67% of them seen once. The template was RNA from unsorted bulk tissue. This non-tumor lung sample came from over 3 cm beyond the tumor edge. Between August and November 2014, newly diagnosed, chemotherapy-naive lung cancer patients underwent thoracic surgery in China.

Sample: distant non-tumor lung tissue. V usage is TRBV7-8 and J usage is TRBJ2-7, with D hard to call. This clonotype was sampled from a woman in her seventies with non-small cell lung cancer. The CDR3 reads CAGNSGVCEQYF. The CDR3 DNA reads TGTGCCGGCAACTCCGGAGTATGCGAGCAGTACTTC.